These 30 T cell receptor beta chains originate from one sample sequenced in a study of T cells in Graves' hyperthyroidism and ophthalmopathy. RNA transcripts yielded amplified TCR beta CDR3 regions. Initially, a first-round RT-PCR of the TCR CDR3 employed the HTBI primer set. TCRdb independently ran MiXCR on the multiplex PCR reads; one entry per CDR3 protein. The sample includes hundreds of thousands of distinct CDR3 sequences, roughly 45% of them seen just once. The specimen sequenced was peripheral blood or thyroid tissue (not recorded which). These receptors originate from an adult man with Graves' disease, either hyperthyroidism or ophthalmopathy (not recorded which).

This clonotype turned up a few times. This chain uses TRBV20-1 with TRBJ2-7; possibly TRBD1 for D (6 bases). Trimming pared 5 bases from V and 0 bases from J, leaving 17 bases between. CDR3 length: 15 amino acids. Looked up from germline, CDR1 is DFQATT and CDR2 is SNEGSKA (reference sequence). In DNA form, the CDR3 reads TGCAGTGCTTCCCCCGAAGAGGACAGCTCCTACGAGCAGTACTTC. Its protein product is CSASPEEDSSYEQYF.

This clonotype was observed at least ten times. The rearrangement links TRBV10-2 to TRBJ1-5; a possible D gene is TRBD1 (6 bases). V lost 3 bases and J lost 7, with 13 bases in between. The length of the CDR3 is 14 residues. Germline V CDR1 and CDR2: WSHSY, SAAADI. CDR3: CASSDWGGGQPQHF. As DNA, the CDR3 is TGCGCCAGCAGTGATTGGGGGGGCGGGCAGCCCCAGCATTTT.

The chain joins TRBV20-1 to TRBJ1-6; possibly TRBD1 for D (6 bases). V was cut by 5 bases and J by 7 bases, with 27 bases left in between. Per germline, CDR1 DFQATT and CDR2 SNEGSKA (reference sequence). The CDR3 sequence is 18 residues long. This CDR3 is CSAGVALGGDTTNSPLHF. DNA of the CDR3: TGCAGTGCTGGAGTCGCCTTAGGAGGGGACACCACCAATTCACCCCTCCACTTT.

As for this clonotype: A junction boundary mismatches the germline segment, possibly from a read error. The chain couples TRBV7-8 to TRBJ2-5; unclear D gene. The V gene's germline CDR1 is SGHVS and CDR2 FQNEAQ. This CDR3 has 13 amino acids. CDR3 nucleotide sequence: TGTGCCACCAGCTACACTCCCGAGGAGACCCAGTACTTC. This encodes CATSYTPEETQYF.

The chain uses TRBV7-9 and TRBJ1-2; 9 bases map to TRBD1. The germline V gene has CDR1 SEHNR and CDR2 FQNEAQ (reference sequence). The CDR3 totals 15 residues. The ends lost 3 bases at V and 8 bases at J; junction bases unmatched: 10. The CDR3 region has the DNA TGTGCCAGCAGCTTCCGGGACAGGGAGGCGGAGGGCTACACCTTC. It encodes CASSFRDREAEGYTF. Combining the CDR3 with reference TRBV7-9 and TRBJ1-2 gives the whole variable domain DTGVSQNPRHKITKRGQNVTFRCDPISEHNRLYWYRQTLGQGPEFLTYFQNEAQLEKSRLLSDRFSAERPKGSFSTLEIQRTEQGDSAMYLCASSFRDREAEGYTFGSGTRLTVV.

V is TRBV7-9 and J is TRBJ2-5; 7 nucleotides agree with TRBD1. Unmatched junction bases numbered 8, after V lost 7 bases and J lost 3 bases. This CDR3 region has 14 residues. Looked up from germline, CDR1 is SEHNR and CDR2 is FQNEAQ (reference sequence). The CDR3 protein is CASTSGTAKETQYF. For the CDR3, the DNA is TGTGCCAGCACCTCCGGGACAGCCAAAGAGACCCAGTACTTC.

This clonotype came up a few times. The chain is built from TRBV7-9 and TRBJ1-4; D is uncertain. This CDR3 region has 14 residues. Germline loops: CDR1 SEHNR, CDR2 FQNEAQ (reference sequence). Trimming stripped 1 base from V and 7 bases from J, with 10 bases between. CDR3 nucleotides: TGTGCCAGCAGCTTAGGGCAGTCCTTTGAAAAACTGTTTTTT. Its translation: CASSLGQSFEKLFF.

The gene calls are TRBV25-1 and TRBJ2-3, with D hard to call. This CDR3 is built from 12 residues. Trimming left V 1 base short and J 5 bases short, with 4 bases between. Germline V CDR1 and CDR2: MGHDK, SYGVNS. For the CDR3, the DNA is TGTGCCAGCAGTGAATGGAGAGATACGCAGTATTTT. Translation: CASSEWRDTQYF.

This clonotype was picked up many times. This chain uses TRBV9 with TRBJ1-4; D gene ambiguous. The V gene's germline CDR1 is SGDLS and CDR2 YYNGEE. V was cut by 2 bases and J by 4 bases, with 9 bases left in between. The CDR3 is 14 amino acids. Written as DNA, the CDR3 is TGTGCCAGCAGCGTTAAGGTGGATAATGAAAAACTGTTTTTT. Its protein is CASSVKVDNEKLFF.

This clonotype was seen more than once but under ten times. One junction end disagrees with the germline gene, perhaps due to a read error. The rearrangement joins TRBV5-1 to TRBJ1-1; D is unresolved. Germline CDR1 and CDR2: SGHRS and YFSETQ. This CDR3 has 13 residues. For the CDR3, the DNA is TGCGCCAGCAGATTGGGCCTGAACACTGAAGCTTTCTTT. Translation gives CASRLGLNTEAFF. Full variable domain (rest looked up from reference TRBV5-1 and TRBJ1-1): KAGVTQTPRYLIKTRGQQVTLSCSPISGHRSVSWYQQTPGQGLQFLFEYFSETQRNKGNFPGRFSGRQFSNSRSEMNVSTLELGDSALYLCASRLGLNTEAFFGQGTRLTVV.

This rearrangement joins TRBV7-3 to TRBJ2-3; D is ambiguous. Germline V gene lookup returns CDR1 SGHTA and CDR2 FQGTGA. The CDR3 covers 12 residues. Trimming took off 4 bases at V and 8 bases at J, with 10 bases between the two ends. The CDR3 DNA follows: TGTGCCAGCAGCTCACTGATTGCTACGCAGTATTTT. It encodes CASSSLIATQYF.

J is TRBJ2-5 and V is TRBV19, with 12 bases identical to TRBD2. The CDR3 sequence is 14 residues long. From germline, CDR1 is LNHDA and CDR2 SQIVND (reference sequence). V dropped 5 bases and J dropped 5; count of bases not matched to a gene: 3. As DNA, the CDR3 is TGTGCCAGTAGTTCTAGCGGGAGGGCGGAGACCCAGTACTTC. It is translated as CASSSSGRAETQYF.

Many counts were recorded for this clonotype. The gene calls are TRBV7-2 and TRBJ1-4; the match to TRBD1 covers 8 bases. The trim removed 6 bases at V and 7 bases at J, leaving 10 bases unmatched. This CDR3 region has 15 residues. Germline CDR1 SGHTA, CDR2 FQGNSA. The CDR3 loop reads CASSTYRGISEKLFF. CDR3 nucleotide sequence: TGTGCCAGCAGTACCTACAGGGGGATAAGTGAAAAACTGTTTTTT.

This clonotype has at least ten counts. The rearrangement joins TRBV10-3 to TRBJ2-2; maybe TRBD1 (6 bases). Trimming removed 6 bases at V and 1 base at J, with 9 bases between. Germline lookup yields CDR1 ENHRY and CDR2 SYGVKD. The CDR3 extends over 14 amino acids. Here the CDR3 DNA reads TGTGCCATCAGGGAGACAGGGAACACCGGGGAGCTGTTTTTT. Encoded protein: CAIRETGNTGELFF.

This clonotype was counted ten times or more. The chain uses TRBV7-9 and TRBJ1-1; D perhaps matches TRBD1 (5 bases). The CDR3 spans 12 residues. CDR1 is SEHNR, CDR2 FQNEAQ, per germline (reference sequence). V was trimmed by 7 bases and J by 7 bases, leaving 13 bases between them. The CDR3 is CASTLGAGEAFF. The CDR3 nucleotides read TGTGCCAGCACCCTAGGGGCGGGTGAAGCTTTCTTT.

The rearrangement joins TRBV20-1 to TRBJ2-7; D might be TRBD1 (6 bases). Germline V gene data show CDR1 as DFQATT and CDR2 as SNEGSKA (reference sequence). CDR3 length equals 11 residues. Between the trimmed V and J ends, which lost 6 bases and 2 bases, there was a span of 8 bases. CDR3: CSAGATYEQYF. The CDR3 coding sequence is TGCAGTGCGGGGGCTACCTACGAGCAGTACTTC.

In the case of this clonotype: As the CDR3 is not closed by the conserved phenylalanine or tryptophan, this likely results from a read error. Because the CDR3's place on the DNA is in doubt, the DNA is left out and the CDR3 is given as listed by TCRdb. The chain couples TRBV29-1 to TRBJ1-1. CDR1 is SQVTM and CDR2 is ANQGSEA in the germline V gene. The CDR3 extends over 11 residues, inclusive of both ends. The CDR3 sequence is CSVEETGLLLY.

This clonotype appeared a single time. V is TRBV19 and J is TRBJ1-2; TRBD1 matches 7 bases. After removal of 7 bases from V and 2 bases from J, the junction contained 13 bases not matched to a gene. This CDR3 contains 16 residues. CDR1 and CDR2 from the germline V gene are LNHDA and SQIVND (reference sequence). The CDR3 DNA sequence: TGTGCCAGTACCCTTAGTCGGGACAGAGAGAACTATGGCTACACCTTC. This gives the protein CASTLSRDRENYGYTF. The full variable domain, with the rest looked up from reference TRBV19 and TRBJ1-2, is DGGITQSPKYLFRKEGQNVTLSCEQNLNHDAMYWYRQDPGQGLRLIYYSQIVNDFQKGDIAEGYSVSREKKESFPLTVTSAQKNPTAFYLCASTLSRDRENYGYTFGSGTRLTVV.

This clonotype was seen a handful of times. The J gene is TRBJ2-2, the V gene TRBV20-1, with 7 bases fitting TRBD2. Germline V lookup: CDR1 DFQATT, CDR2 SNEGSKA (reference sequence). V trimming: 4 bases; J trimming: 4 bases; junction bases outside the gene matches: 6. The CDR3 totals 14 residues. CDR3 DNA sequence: TGCAGTGCTATGGCAGGGAGGGGCACCGGGGAGCTGTTTTTT. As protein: CSAMAGRGTGELFF.

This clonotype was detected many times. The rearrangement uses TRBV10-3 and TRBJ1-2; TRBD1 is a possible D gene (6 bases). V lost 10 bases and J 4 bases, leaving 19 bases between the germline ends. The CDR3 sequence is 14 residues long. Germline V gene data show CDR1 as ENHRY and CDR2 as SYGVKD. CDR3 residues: CASRTGSRVYGYTF. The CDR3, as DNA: TGTGCCAGCCGAACAGGGTCTCGGGTCTATGGCTACACCTTC.

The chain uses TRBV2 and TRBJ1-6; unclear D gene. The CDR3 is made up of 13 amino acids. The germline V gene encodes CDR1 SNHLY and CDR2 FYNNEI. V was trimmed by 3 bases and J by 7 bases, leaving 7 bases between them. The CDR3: CASSDLGNSPLHF. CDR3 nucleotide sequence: TGTGCCAGCAGTGACTTGGGCAATTCACCCCTCCACTTT.

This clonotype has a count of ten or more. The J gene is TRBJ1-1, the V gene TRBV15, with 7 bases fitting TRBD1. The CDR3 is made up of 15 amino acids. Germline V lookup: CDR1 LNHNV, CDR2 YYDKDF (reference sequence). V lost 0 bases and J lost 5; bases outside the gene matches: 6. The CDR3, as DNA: TGTGCCACCAGCAGAGATCGTACAGGGGAAACTGAAGCTTTCTTT. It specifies CATSRDRTGETEAFF.

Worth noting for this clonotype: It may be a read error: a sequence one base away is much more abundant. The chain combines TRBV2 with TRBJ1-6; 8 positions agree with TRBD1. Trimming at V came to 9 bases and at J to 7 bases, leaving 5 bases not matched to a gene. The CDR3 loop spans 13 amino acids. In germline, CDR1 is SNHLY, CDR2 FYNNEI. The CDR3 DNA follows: TGTGCCAGAAAGACAGGGGTCAATTCACCCCTCCACTTT. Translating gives CARKTGVNSPLHF.

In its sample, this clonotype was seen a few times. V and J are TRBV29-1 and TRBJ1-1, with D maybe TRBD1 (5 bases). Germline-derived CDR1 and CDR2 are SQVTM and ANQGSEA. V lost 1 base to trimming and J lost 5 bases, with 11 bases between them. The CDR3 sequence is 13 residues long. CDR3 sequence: CSVEVGAGTEAFF. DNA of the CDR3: TGCAGCGTTGAAGTCGGGGCGGGTACTGAAGCTTTCTTT.

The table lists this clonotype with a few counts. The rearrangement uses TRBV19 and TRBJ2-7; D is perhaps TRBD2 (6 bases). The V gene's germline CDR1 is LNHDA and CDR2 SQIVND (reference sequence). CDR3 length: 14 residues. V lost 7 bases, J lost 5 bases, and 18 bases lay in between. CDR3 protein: CASTGVGRQNEQYF. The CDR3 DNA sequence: TGTGCCAGTACGGGAGTAGGGAGGCAAAACGAGCAGTACTTC.

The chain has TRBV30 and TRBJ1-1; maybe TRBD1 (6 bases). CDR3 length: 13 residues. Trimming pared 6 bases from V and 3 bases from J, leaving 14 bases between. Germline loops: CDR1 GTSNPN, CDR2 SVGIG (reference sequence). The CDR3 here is CACTGIGYTEAFF. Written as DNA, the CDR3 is TGTGCCTGCACAGGGATAGGGTACACTGAAGCTTTCTTT.

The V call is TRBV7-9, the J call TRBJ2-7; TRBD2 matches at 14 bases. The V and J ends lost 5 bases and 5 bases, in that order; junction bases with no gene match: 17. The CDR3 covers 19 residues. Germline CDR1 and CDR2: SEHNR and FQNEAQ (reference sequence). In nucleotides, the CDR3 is TGTGCCAGCAGCCAAGAAGGGGGGACTAGCGGGAGAGTAGGCGACGAGCAGTACTTC. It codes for CASSQEGGTSGRVGDEQYF.

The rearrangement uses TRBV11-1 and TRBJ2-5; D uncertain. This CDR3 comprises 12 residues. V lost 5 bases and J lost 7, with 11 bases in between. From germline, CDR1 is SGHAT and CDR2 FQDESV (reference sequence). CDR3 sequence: CASSPRPGTQYF. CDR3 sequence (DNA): TGTGCCAGCAGCCCGCGACCAGGGACCCAGTACTTC.

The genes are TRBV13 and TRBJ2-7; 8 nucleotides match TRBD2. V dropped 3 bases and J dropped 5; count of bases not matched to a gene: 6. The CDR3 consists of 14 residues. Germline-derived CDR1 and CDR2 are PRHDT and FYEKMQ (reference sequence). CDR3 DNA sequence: TGTGCCAGCAGCTTCAGCGGGAGTACCAACGAGCAGTACTTC. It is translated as CASSFSGSTNEQYF.

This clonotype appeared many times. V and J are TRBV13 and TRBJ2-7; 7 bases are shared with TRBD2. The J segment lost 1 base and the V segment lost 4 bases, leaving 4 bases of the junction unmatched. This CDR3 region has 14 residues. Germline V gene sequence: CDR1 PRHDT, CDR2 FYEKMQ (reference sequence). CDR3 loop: CASSSKGGSYEQYF. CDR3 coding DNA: TGTGCCAGCAGCTCCAAGGGAGGGTCCTACGAGCAGTACTTC.